This TCR beta chain was retrieved from a study of T cell changes during pregnancy in multiple sclerosis. The trim removed 4 bases at V and 6 bases at J, leaving 3 bases unmatched. The germline gives CDR1 SGHTA, CDR2 FQGNSA. The CDR3 spans 14 residues. Method: immunoSEQ multiplex PCR; TCRdb's copy keeps in-frame clones and lacks some. The sample records some 77,000 clones, about 92% being singletons. The TCR comes from a female donor in good health, enrolled as a control in a pregnancy study. The V call is TRBV7-2, the J call TRBJ1-5; TRBD1 matches at 10 bases. Sequencing used peripheral blood, obtained after pregnancy. The CDR3 nucleotides are TGTGCCAGCAGCTCGGACAGGGGGGCTCAGCCCCAGCATTTT. Translated: CASSSDRGAQPQHF.